The next 13 T cell receptor beta chains were all read from a single sample in a study of cytotoxic CD8 clonotypes in ibrutinib-treated CLL. TCRdb keeps only in-frame clones here, not all; method: immunoSEQ multiplex PCR. This table holds about 68,000 clones, around 65% found once. The material sequenced was PBMCs, taken after 12 months of ibrutinib treatment. Receptor source: a human donor with chronic lymphocytic leukemia.

This chain links TRBV2 with TRBJ2-3; no reliable D call. Trimming pared 10 bases from V and 2 bases from J, leaving 16 bases between. The CDR3 length is 14 residues. Germline loops: CDR1 SNHLY, CDR2 FYNNEI. The CDR3 region is CATRTMMNTDTQYF. CDR3 DNA sequence: TGTGCCACCAGGACCATGATGAACACAGATACGCAGTATTTT.

The rearrangement joins TRBV5-1 to TRBJ2-2; D gene unclear. There are 14 residues in the CDR3. Germline V gives CDR1 SGHRS, CDR2 YFSETQ. The V end lost 2 bases, the J end lost 5 bases, and 10 bases lay between the germline ends. The CDR3 spells CASSLGSGTGELFF. The CDR3 DNA reads TGCGCCAGCAGCTTAGGGTCGGGTACCGGGGAGCTGTTTTTT. Combining the CDR3 with reference TRBV5-1 and TRBJ2-2 gives the whole variable domain KAGVTQTPRYLIKTRGQQVTLSCSPISGHRSVSWYQQTPGQGLQFLFEYFSETQRNKGNFPGRFSGRQFSNSRSEMNVSTLELGDSALYLCASSLGSGTGELFFGEGSRLTVL.

This clone was seen more than once but under ten times. The chain has TRBV29-1 and TRBJ2-7; 9 bases map to TRBD1. The germline CDR1 and CDR2 sequences are SQVTM and ANQGSEA. This CDR3 region has 13 residues. The trim removed 7 bases at V and 5 bases at J, leaving 9 bases unmatched. Written as DNA, the CDR3 is TGCAGCGCTGGGACAGGGAGGAAAGACGAGCAGTACTTC. Its protein product is CSAGTGRKDEQYF.

The chain links TRBV5-6 to TRBJ2-6; D possibly corresponds to TRBD1 (6 bases). CDR1 is SGHDT and CDR2 is YYEEEE in the germline V gene. Deletions cut 4 bases from V and 4 bases from J, with 9 bases between. The CDR3 contains 14 residues. The CDR3 DNA is TGTGCCAGCAGCGACGGGACAGGGGCCAACGTCCTGACTTTC. This translates into CASSDGTGANVLTF.

J is TRBJ2-7 and V is TRBV7-7; D is tentatively TRBD1 or TRBD2 (5 bases each). The CDR3 covers 13 residues. Germline loops: CDR1 SSHAT, CDR2 FNYEAQ (reference sequence). V dropped 1 base and J dropped 6 bases, with 10 bases sitting between them. As DNA, the CDR3 is TGTGCCAGCAGCTTAGTAGCTGGGGGCGAGCAGTACTTC. It yields the protein CASSLVAGGEQYF.

The chain uses TRBV4-3 and TRBJ2-6; 10 bases map to TRBD1. The CDR3 extends over 18 amino acids. J gave up 0 bases and V 1 base, and 3 bases lay outside the gene matches. Germline CDR1 LGHNA, CDR2 YSLEER. CDR3 region: CASSQAGQGISGANVLTF. CDR3 DNA: TGCGCCAGCAGCCAAGCGGGACAGGGGATCTCTGGGGCCAACGTCCTGACTTTC.

The chain links TRBV6-6 to TRBJ1-2; D remains ambiguous. The CDR3 sequence is 13 residues long. The germline V and J ends were trimmed by 2 bases and 0 bases, with 4 bases remaining between them. Germline CDR1 is MNHNY and CDR2 is SVGAGI (reference sequence). Here the CDR3 reads CASSYGTNYGYTF. CDR3 sequence (DNA): TGTGCCAGCAGTTACGGTACTAACTATGGCTACACCTTC.

The chain recombines TRBV28 with TRBJ1-4, with no clear D. CDR1 and CDR2 (germline): MDHEN, SYDVKM. The CDR3 is 14 amino acids. The V and J ends lost 5 bases and 0 bases respectively, with 7 bases between them. The CDR3 coding sequence is TGTGCCAGCAGTAGTCGACCAACTAATGAAAAACTGTTTTTT. It yields the protein CASSSRPTNEKLFF.

The chain recombines TRBV28 with TRBJ1-2; maybe TRBD1 (6 bases). Germline V gene lookup returns CDR1 MDHEN and CDR2 SYDVKM. Trimming stripped 2 bases from V and 8 bases from J, with 9 bases between. This CDR3 contains 12 residues. The CDR3 nucleotides read TGTGCCAGCAGTTTACAGGGGTTAGGCTACACCTTC. This encodes CASSLQGLGYTF.

The rearrangement links TRBV10-1 to TRBJ2-7; 9 nucleotides agree with TRBD1. CDR3 size: 14 residues. The V gene's germline CDR1 is WNHNN and CDR2 SYGVQD (reference sequence). J gave up 7 bases and V 8 bases, and 12 bases lay outside the gene matches. In DNA form, the CDR3 reads TGCGCCAGCCTGGGAGGGGACAGGGTCGGGGAGCAGTACTTC. It encodes CASLGGDRVGEQYF.

Comment on this clone: Compared with germline, one end of the junction differs, possibly owing to a read error. The V gene is TRBV7-9, the J gene TRBJ2-5, with 10 bases aligning to TRBD2. CDR1 and CDR2 from the germline V gene are SEHNR and FQNEAQ (reference sequence). The CDR3 has 17 amino acids. CDR3 DNA sequence: TGTGCCAGCAGCGTAGCGGGGGGACCCCCCGCCCGAGAGACCCAGTACTTC. It specifies CASSVAGGPPARETQYF. The full variable domain, rest sourced from reference TRBV7-9 and TRBJ2-5, is DTGVSQNPRHKITKRGQNVTFRCDPISEHNRLYWYRQTLGQGPEFLTYFQNEAQLEKSRLLSDRFSAERPKGSFSTLEIQRTEQGDSAMYLCASSVAGGPPARETQYFGPGTRLLVL.

This clone was observed a single time. The V call is TRBV20-1, the J call TRBJ2-7; weak D call: TRBD1 (6 bases). The CDR3 covers 11 residues. V was cut by 5 bases and J by 5 bases, with 10 bases left in between. Germline CDR1 is DFQATT and CDR2 is SNEGSKA (reference sequence). The CDR3 here is CSAYRVDEQYF. The CDR3 DNA follows: TGCAGTGCTTACAGGGTCGACGAGCAGTACTTC.

V gene TRBV25-1 combines with J gene TRBJ2-7; a weak D match, TRBD1 (6 bases). The CDR3 consists of 14 residues. CDR1 is MGHDK and CDR2 is SYGVNS in the germline V gene. The V end was cut by 5 bases, the J end by 1 base, with 12 bases between. The CDR3 sequence: CASSKWDKSYEQYF. The DNA for the CDR3 is TGTGCCAGCAGTAAATGGGACAAATCCTACGAGCAGTACTTC.